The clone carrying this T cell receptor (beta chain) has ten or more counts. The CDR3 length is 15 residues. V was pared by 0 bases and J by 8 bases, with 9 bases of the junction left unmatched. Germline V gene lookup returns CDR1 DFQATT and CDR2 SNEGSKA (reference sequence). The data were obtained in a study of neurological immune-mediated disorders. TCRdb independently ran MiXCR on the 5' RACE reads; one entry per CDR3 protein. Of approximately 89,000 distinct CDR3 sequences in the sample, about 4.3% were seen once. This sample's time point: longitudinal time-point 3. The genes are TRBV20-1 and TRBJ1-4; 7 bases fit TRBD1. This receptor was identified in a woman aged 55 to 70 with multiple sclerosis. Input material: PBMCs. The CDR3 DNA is TGCAGTGCTAGAGATTTGGGCAGGGGGACCGAAAAACTGTTTTTT. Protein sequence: CSARDLGRGTEKLFF.